This T cell receptor (beta chain) was found in a study of OX40 agonist ivuxolimab in advanced cancers. Findings of the study overall: Among the least clonally expanded were partial responders at 0.1-3.0 mg/kg.

The CDR3 extends over 12 amino acids. Per the germline V gene, CDR1 is SQVTM and CDR2 is ANQGSEA. V was pared by 5 bases and J by 5 bases, with 10 bases between. Autoimmune disease history or systemic immunosuppression was exclusionary. This table comes from immunoSEQ multiplex PCR, and its TCRdb copy is limited to in-frame clones, with some not included. The sample has about 80,000 clones; around 84% are singletons. Concerning this clone itself: Antigen specificity is unknown.

The sequence was collected from an adult with an advanced solid tumor such as melanoma, head and neck, liver or kidney cancer. This material consisted of CD4+ or CD8+ T cells sorted from blood, taken in a trial of the OX40 agonist ivuxolimab. This sequence joins TRBV29-1 and TRBJ2-1; D remains ambiguous. The CDR3 is CSVSPGDNEQFF. CDR3 DNA sequence: TGCAGCGTTTCCCCAGGCGACAATGAGCAGTTCTTC.